This T cell receptor beta chain was recorded in a study of T cells in Graves' hyperthyroidism and ophthalmopathy. TCR beta CDR3 regions were amplified from RNA transcripts. TCR CDR3 underwent first-round RT-PCR with the HTBI primer set. TCRdb independently ran MiXCR on the multiplex PCR reads; one entry per CDR3 protein. In the table there are about 480,000 distinct CDR3 sequences, approximately 25% of which are singletons. CDR1 is DFQATT, CDR2 SNEGSKA, per germline (reference sequence). The CDR3 runs 14 residues. Trimming pared 0 bases from V and 5 bases from J, leaving 14 bases between. This receptor was taken from a woman under 40 with Graves' ophthalmopathy. The sequencing sample was made of blood. The chain joins TRBV20-1 to TRBJ2-7; D assignment may be TRBD1 or TRBD2 (6 bases each). CDR3 sequence: CSARDTGGLHEQYF. Here the CDR3 DNA reads TGCAGTGCTAGAGATACCGGGGGCCTCCACGAGCAGTACTTC.